This entry is about one T cell receptor beta chain. The antigen remains unidentified. These data are taken from a study of Ad26.COV2.S vaccination and SARS-CoV-2 variants. Study findings and constraints: Vaccine recipients surpassed placebo recipients in spike-specific TCR breadth.

With 7 bases removed from V and 1 base from J, the gap between germline ends came to 10 bases. This CDR3 is 13 amino acids long. The germline gives CDR1 LGHNT, CDR2 FRNRAP. The repertoire was sequenced with immunoSEQ multiplex PCR; TCRdb's copy has only in-frame clones and lacks some. The profile shows about 350,000 clones, around 92% of them singletons. This rearrangement joins TRBV12-5 to TRBJ1-1; possible D gene TRBD1, 5 bases. This specimen was peripheral blood, taken after recovery from COVID-19. This clonotype was sampled from a human donor who had recovered from COVID-19. The CDR3 nucleotides read TGTGCTAGTGCCCAAACAGGGAACACTGAAGCTTTCTTT. Translated: CASAQTGNTEAFF.